This TCR beta chain stems from a study of vaccination effects on CD4 cells after COVID-19. Study information: Some 2.1 million PBMC per well received 7.5 to 10 IU/ml IL-2 and 8 to 10 ug/ml peptides in culture. The study's findings and limits: The study found marked clonal contraction of infection- and vaccine-induced clones late after vaccination.

A note on this clone: What it binds is not known.

There are 14 residues in the CDR3. The V segment lost 1 base and the J segment 5 bases; nucleotides outside the gene matches: 5. Germline values: CDR1 SGHRS, CDR2 YFSETQ. The authors isolated CD4+ T cells after around nine days of culture. The assay was immunoSEQ multiplex PCR, and TCRdb's table has in-frame clones only and misses some. The sample has some 50,000 clones, 60% to 80% seen once. The sequenced sample was CD4+ T cells from PBMCs cultured without peptide, obtained before COVID-19 vaccination. The V gene is TRBV5-1, the J gene TRBJ2-5, with 7 bases fitting TRBD1. This clonotype was obtained from a human donor who had a prior SARS-CoV-2 infection. The CDR3 bases are TGCGCCAGCAGCTTGTTAATACAGGGGGAGACCCAGTACTTC. Translation: CASSLLIQGETQYF. Full variable domain (rest looked up from reference TRBV5-1 and TRBJ2-5): KAGVTQTPRYLIKTRGQQVTLSCSPISGHRSVSWYQQTPGQGLQFLFEYFSETQRNKGNFPGRFSGRQFSNSRSEMNVSTLELGDSALYLCASSLLIQGETQYFGPGTRLLVL.